The 12 T cell receptor beta chains presented below share a single source sample, sequenced in a study of blood T cell repertoires in COVID-19. Some clones are missing from TCRdb's copy, which holds only in-frame ones; the method was immunoSEQ multiplex PCR. There are about 370,000 clones in the sample; more than 70% occur only once, and approximately 3% lies in the top ten. The sample consisted of peripheral blood. The receptors stem from a woman aged 30 to 39 with COVID-19, enrolled during active disease.

This clone has a single count. The V and J genes are TRBV7-9 and TRBJ2-1, with D perhaps TRBD1 (5 bases). Germline lookup yields CDR1 SEHNR and CDR2 FQNEAQ (reference sequence). The CDR3 runs to 12 residues. V was trimmed by 4 bases and J by 9 bases, leaving 10 bases between them. CDR3 residues: CASSYRPSEQFF. The CDR3 DNA reads as TGTGCCAGCAGCTACAGGCCTTCTGAGCAGTTCTTC.

V and J are TRBV10-1 and TRBJ2-3; 11 nucleotides match TRBD2. This CDR3 comprises 16 residues. Germline loops: CDR1 WNHNN, CDR2 SYGVQD (reference sequence). V lost 2 bases and J lost 3; bases outside the gene matches: 4. This CDR3 reads CASSEPGTSGTDTQYF. In DNA form, the CDR3 reads TGCGCCAGCAGTGAGCCCGGGACTAGCGGAACAGATACGCAGTATTTT.

The chain links TRBV13 to TRBJ1-1; D not resolved. CDR3 size: 14 residues. Trimming took off 5 bases at V and 10 bases at J, with 20 bases between the two ends. The germline CDR1 and CDR2 sequences are PRHDT and FYEKMQ (reference sequence). CDR3 sequence: CASSRNEGRRRAFF. DNA of the CDR3: TGTGCCAGCAGCCGTAACGAGGGCCGCCGTCGAGCTTTCTTT.

J is TRBJ2-1 and V is TRBV6-4, with 7 bases fitting TRBD2. The CDR3 extends over 16 amino acids. Trimming took 3 bases from V and 6 from J; bases not matched to a gene: 11. The germline gives CDR1 MRHNA, CDR2 SNTAGT. The CDR3 spells CASSDWSAGDPNEQFF. CDR3 DNA: TGTGCCAGCAGTGATTGGTCGGCGGGAGATCCCAATGAGCAGTTCTTC.

V and J are TRBV7-9 and TRBJ2-1; TRBD2 might be the D (6 bases). The CDR3 is made up of 13 amino acids. In germline, CDR1 is SEHNR, CDR2 FQNEAQ (reference sequence). V gave up 0 bases and J gave up 8 bases, with 8 bases separating them. The CDR3 loop reads CASSLAGGDEQFF. CDR3 DNA sequence: TGTGCCAGCAGCTTAGCAGGCGGGGATGAGCAGTTCTTC.

The chain has TRBV2 and TRBJ2-5, with 7 positions matching TRBD2. CDR1 is SNHLY and CDR2 is FYNNEI in the germline V gene. The CDR3 is 15 residues long. Trimming removed 0 bases from V and 4 bases from J; junction bases left unmatched: 5. CDR3 sequence reads: CASSEAYGGRETQYF. CDR3 DNA: TGTGCCAGCAGTGAAGCATACGGGGGGAGAGAGACCCAGTACTTC.

This rearrangement joins TRBV4-3 to TRBJ1-1; D is unresolved. Trimming pared 2 bases from V and 2 bases from J, leaving 6 bases between. This CDR3 is built from 13 residues. The germline V gene encodes CDR1 LGHNA and CDR2 YSLEER. CDR3 in amino acids: CASSQSKNTEAFF. CDR3 coding DNA: TGCGCCAGCAGCCAATCAAAAAACACTGAAGCTTTCTTT.

V and J are TRBV4-3 and TRBJ2-1; weak D call: TRBD1 (6 bases). Deletions cut 6 bases from V and 2 bases from J, with 14 bases between. CDR3 length equals 15 residues. In germline, CDR1 is LGHNA, CDR2 YSLEER. CDR3 coding DNA: TGCGCCAGCAGTGTTCTGGGGGCGGCCTACAATGAGCAGTTCTTC. Protein: CASSVLGAAYNEQFF.

The chain couples TRBV11-2 to TRBJ2-7; a weak D match, TRBD1 (6 bases). The CDR3 runs 15 residues. Germline assignment: CDR1 SGHAT and CDR2 FQNNGV. V was shortened by 1 base and J by 2 bases, with 12 bases between the two germline ends. CDR3 DNA sequence: TGTGCCAGCAGCTTAGGCGGACAGTCGACCTACGAGCAGTACGTC. It encodes CASSLGGQSTYEQYV.

The V gene is TRBV24-1, the J gene TRBJ1-5; 8 nucleotides agree with TRBD1. The germline gives CDR1 KGHDR, CDR2 SFDVKD. The CDR3 is 14 residues long. V dropped 7 bases and J dropped 3; count of bases not matched to a gene: 4. The CDR3 loop reads CATSPTGVNQPQHF. For the CDR3, the DNA is TGTGCCACCAGCCCGACAGGGGTCAATCAGCCCCAGCATTTT.

The J gene is TRBJ1-5, the V gene TRBV6-2 or TRBV6-3; D gene ambiguous. V shed 3 bases and J shed 7 bases, with 13 bases lying between them. The CDR3 covers 14 residues. Germline V gene sequence: CDR1 MNHEY, CDR2 SVGEGT. The CDR3 loop is CASSYRGSSQPQHF. The CDR3 nucleotides are TGTGCCAGCAGTTATCGGGGATCGAGCCAGCCCCAGCATTTT.

This rearrangement joins TRBV2 to TRBJ2-1, with 9 bases aligning to TRBD2. Trimming removed 2 bases from V and 5 bases from J; junction bases left unmatched: 4. Germline-derived CDR1 and CDR2 are SNHLY and FYNNEI. This CDR3 region has 15 residues. The CDR3 coding sequence is TGTGCCAGCAGTGAAATCCAGCGGGGGGACAATGAGCAGTTCTTC. Its protein is CASSEIQRGDNEQFF.